This T cell receptor beta chain was documented in a study of sequential checkpoint blockade in melanoma. Turning to the study itself: Arm A got nivolumab then ipilimumab; arm B the reverse, 1:1.

The treatment is: randomized to nivolumab then ipilimumab (arm A) or the reverse (arm B). From thawed PBMCs, live CD3+CD8+ cells negative for CD19 and CD56 were sorted. Germline trimming cut 1 base from V and 9 bases from J; bases unmatched to any gene: 3. This CDR3 comprises 13 residues. The germline gives CDR1 LNHDA, CDR2 SQIVND (reference sequence). Produced via immunoSEQ multiplex PCR; TCRdb's table is partial and in-frame only. The repertoire includes thousands of clones, approximately 54% of them detected once, and around two fifths sits in the top ten. The receptor's source is a human donor with melanoma. V and J are TRBV19 and TRBJ2-1, with 7 bases lining up with TRBD2. The sample consisted of CD8+ T cells sorted from blood (inferred from file names), taken from a patient given nivolumab and ipilimumab in sequence. Here the CDR3 reads CASSIGEGFEQFF. CDR3 DNA sequence: TGTGCCAGTAGTATAGGGGAGGGTTTTGAGCAGTTCTTC.